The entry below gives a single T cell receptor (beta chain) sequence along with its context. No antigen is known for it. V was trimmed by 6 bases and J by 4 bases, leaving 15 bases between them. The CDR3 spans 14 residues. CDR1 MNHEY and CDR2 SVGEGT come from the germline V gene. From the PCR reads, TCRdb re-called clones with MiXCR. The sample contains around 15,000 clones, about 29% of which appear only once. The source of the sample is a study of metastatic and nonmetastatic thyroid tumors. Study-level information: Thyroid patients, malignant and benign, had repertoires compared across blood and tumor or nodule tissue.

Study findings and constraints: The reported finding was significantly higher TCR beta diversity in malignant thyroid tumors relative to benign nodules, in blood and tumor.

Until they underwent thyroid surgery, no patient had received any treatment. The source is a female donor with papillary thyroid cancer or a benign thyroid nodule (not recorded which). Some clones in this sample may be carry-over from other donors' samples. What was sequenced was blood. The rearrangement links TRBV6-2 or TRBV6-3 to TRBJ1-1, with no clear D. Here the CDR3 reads CASRDSQAITEAFF. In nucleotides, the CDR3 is TGTGCCAGCAGGGACTCCCAGGCTATCACTGAAGCTTTCTTT.